These 16 T cell receptor beta chains share one sample of origin, sequenced in a study of blood T cells in healthy people across ages. Primers used in a second PCR of roughly 6 to 12 cycles were a sample-barcoded 5' primer and a J-beta primer mix. TCRdb recomputed calls from the 5' RACE reads with MiXCR, one row per CDR3 protein. Counted here are about 1.1 million distinct CDR3 sequences, roughly two fifths occurring once; the ten biggest clones make up about an eighth. Sequencing was carried out using blood. These receptors were collected from a young man in good health.

This clonotype was seen a few times. The V gene is TRBV3-1, the J gene TRBJ2-4, with D perhaps TRBD1 or TRBD2 (7 bases each). TRBJ2-7 explains the end of the DNA better; the J call may be wrong. CDR3 length: 14 residues. The V gene's germline CDR1 is LGHDT and CDR2 YNNKEL (reference sequence). CDR3 residues: CASSLTGRAYEQYF. The CDR3 region has the DNA TGTGCCAGCAGCCTGACAGGGAGGGCCTACGAGCAGTACTTC.

In its sample, this clonotype was seen a few times. The rearrangement uses TRBV4-1 and TRBJ2-7; D perhaps matches TRBD2 (7 bases). V lost 0 bases and J 2 bases, leaving 17 bases between the germline ends. The germline CDR1 and CDR2 sequences are MGHRA and YSYEKL. The CDR3 contains 17 residues. The CDR3 protein is CASSQDSGAGVTYEQYF. CDR3 DNA: TGCGCCAGCAGCCAAGATTCGGGGGCGGGGGTCACCTACGAGCAGTACTTC.

This sequence joins TRBV20-1 and TRBJ2-2; perhaps TRBD2 as D (5 bases). The CDR3 length is 15 residues. The ends were cut back, 1 base at V and 2 bases at J, with 11 bases in the middle. Germline V lookup: CDR1 DFQATT, CDR2 SNEGSKA (reference sequence). CDR3 coding DNA: TGCAGTGCTAGAGCCCCTAGCCCTAACACCGGGGAGCTGTTTTTT. Its protein is CSARAPSPNTGELFF.

The chain links TRBV20-1 to TRBJ2-3, with D hard to call. The CDR3 consists of 9 residues. The germline V gene has CDR1 DFQATT and CDR2 SNEGSKA (reference sequence). V gave up 3 bases and J gave up 10 bases, with 5 bases separating them. The CDR3 loop is CSASESQYF. The CDR3 DNA follows: TGCAGTGCTAGCGAATCGCAGTATTTT.

V and J are TRBV4-3 and TRBJ1-6; D call uncertain. V lost 1 base, J lost 8 bases, and 9 bases lay in between. The CDR3 length is 14 residues. CDR1 is LGHNA and CDR2 is YSLEER in the germline V gene. In DNA, the CDR3 is TGCGCCAGCAGCCAAGTTTGGCCGGATTCACCCCTCCACTTT. Residues: CASSQVWPDSPLHF.

This clonotype was picked up a small number of times. The chain employs TRBV4-2 and TRBJ1-1; 9 bases align to TRBD1. The germline gives CDR1 LGHNA, CDR2 YNFKEQ. The V segment lost 1 base and the J segment 1 base; nucleotides outside the gene matches: 1. The CDR3 runs 15 residues. In DNA, the CDR3 is TGTGCCAGCAGCCAAGCGGACAGGGGGAACACTGAAGCTTTCTTT. Translated, it gives CASSQADRGNTEAFF.

The CDR3 nucleotides read TGTGCCAGCAGTTTGAGGGGGAACGATCAGCCCCAGCATTTT. Translating it yields CASSLRGNDQPQHF. This chain uses TRBV12-3 or TRBV12-4 with TRBJ1-5; D might be TRBD1 (6 bases). The V end was cut by 3 bases, the J end by 5 bases, with 11 bases between. The CDR3 covers 14 residues.

This clonotype was observed a few times. The J gene is TRBJ2-7, the V gene TRBV28; D might be TRBD1 or TRBD2, each matching 6 bases. The CDR3 is 15 amino acids. The V end was cut by 4 bases, the J end by 7 bases, with 20 bases between. Germline CDR1 is MDHEN and CDR2 is SYDVKM. CDR3 DNA sequence: TGTGCCAGCAGTTCGCGGATGGGGGGCCACAATGAGCAGTACTTC. It yields the protein CASSSRMGGHNEQYF.

The table lists this clonotype with a few counts. The DNA for the CDR3 is TGTGCCAGCAGCTCCATTAGGGTAGCGGGCGGTCTTTATGAGCAGTTCTTC. Translating gives CASSSIRVAGGLYEQFF. The chain joins TRBV27 to TRBJ2-1; 7 positions match TRBD2. The CDR3 is 17 amino acids. V gave up 6 bases and J gave up 8 bases; unmatched junction bases: 19. Germline lookup yields CDR1 MNHEY and CDR2 SMNVEV (reference sequence).

Here the CDR3 DNA reads TGTGCCAGCAGCTTACGGCTCGCGGGGGGGCCACCAGATACGCAGTATTTT. Protein sequence: CASSLRLAGGPPDTQYF. This chain joins TRBV7-2 and TRBJ2-3, with 9 bases lining up with TRBD2. Germline V gene data show CDR1 as SGHTA and CDR2 as FQGNSA. This CDR3 region has 17 residues. J lost 4 bases, V lost 2 bases, and 10 bases had no gene match.

This chain joins TRBV7-9 and TRBJ1-2, with a possible D match to TRBD1 (5 bases). V was shortened by 5 bases and J by 1 base, with 11 bases between the two germline ends. This CDR3 has 14 amino acids. Germline values: CDR1 SEHNR, CDR2 FQNEAQ (reference sequence). The CDR3 sequence: CASSQGTHNYGYTF. The CDR3 bases are TGTGCCAGCAGCCAAGGGACGCATAACTATGGCTACACCTTC.

The CDR3 DNA is TGTGCCAGCAGTTTAGGGGTAGGGGATAATCAGCCCCAGCATTTT. Its translation: CASSLGVGDNQPQHF. The V gene is TRBV12-3 or TRBV12-4, the J gene TRBJ1-5; weak D call: TRBD1 (5 bases). There are 15 residues in the CDR3. The V end lost 1 base, the J end lost 4 bases, and 11 bases lay between the germline ends.

Only one count was recorded for this clonotype. The chain carries TRBV4-1 and TRBJ2-2; 9 nucleotides align to TRBD1. This CDR3 contains 15 residues. CDR1 MGHRA and CDR2 YSYEKL come from the germline V gene. With V trimmed by 0 bases and J by 8 bases, 4 bases remained unmatched. The CDR3 sequence is CASSQETGGTGELFF. The DNA for the CDR3 is TGCGCCAGCAGCCAAGAGACAGGGGGTACAGGGGAGCTGTTTTTT.

This clonotype showed up just a few times. The rearrangement links TRBV4-3 to TRBJ1-5, with TRBD1 matching 8 bases. This CDR3 spans 15 amino acids. Germline lookup yields CDR1 LGHNA and CDR2 YSLEER. J gave up 4 bases and V 5 bases, and 7 bases lay outside the gene matches. The DNA for the CDR3 is TGCGCCAGCAGCTTGCGGACAGGGCAGAATCAGCCCCAGCATTTT. This sequence encodes CASSLRTGQNQPQHF.

This clonotype was observed a single time. The rearrangement links TRBV9 to TRBJ2-1, with D perhaps TRBD1 or TRBD2 (5 bases each). The CDR3 length is 16 residues. The germline CDR1 and CDR2 sequences are SGDLS and YYNGEE. V lost 1 base and J 0 bases, leaving 11 bases between the germline ends. The CDR3 DNA reads as TGTGCCAGCAGCGTACCCGGGGCGAGCTCCTACAATGAGCAGTTCTTC. Its protein product is CASSVPGASSYNEQFF.

This chain connects TRBV9 to TRBJ2-7; no firm D call. This CDR3 is 13 amino acids long. The V gene's germline CDR1 is SGDLS and CDR2 YYNGEE. The ends were cut back, 3 bases at V and 0 bases at J, with 7 bases in the middle. The CDR3 coding sequence is TGTGCCAGCAGCGCCGGGCCCTCCTACGAGCAGTACTTC. It translates to CASSAGPSYEQYF.